These 11 T cell receptor beta chains share one sample of origin, sequenced in a study of blood T cells in healthy people across ages. The authors ran a second PCR of roughly 6 to 11 cycles using a sample-barcoded 5' primer and a J-beta primer mix. TCRdb re-derived calls from the 5' RACE reads in MiXCR, one entry per CDR3 protein. The data show around 1,800,000 distinct CDR3 sequences, approximately 39% seen once. The sequencing sample was made of blood. The receptors come from a human donor in good health.

This clonotype was counted a few times. This chain links TRBV5-1 with TRBJ1-2; 8 bases match TRBD1. The ends lost 3 bases at V and 0 bases at J; junction bases unmatched: 7. This CDR3 spans 16 amino acids. CDR1 is SGHRS, CDR2 YFSETQ, per germline. CDR3 DNA sequence: TGCGCCAGCAGCTCAACCGGACAGGGAGCTAACTATGGCTACACCTTC. Its translation: CASSSTGQGANYGYTF.

The V and J genes are TRBV6-5 and TRBJ2-3; 9 bases are a match to TRBD1. Unmatched junction bases numbered 18, after V lost 2 bases and J lost 0 bases. CDR1 MNHEY and CDR2 SVGAGI come from the germline V gene. The CDR3 has 21 residues. The CDR3 here is CASSYVGGQGPPTTSTDTQYF. The CDR3 DNA follows: TGTGCCAGCAGTTACGTGGGAGGACAGGGGCCGCCGACAACTAGCACAGATACGCAGTATTTT.

This sequence joins TRBV10-3 and TRBJ1-5, with TRBD1 identical over 7 bases. The germline V gene encodes CDR1 ENHRY and CDR2 SYGVKD. V lost 5 bases, J lost 6 bases, and 4 bases stayed unmatched. The CDR3 has 13 residues. The CDR3 loop reads CAISSGTVQPQHF. DNA for the CDR3: TGTGCCATCAGTTCCGGGACAGTTCAGCCCCAGCATTTT.

The chain joins TRBV29-1 to TRBJ2-3, with a weak D call TRBD2 (6 bases). With 6 bases removed from V and 0 bases from J, the gap between germline ends came to 19 bases. This CDR3 spans 16 amino acids. Per germline, CDR1 SQVTM and CDR2 ANQGSEA. The CDR3 DNA follows: TGCAGCGTCCAAGGAGGGCAGGGCTATAGCACAGATACGCAGTATTTT. It codes for CSVQGGQGYSTDTQYF.

The rearrangement links TRBV28 to TRBJ1-5; unclear D gene. CDR1 is MDHEN and CDR2 is SYDVKM in the germline V gene. CDR3 length: 13 residues. V lost 6 bases and J 1 base, leaving 7 bases between the germline ends. In nucleotides, the CDR3 is TGTGCCAGCAGGTGGGAGAGCAATCAGCCCCAGCATTTT. It specifies CASRWESNQPQHF. The full variable domain, with the rest looked up from reference TRBV28 and TRBJ1-5, is DVKVTQSSRYLVKRTGEKVFLECVQDMDHENMFWYRQDPGLGLRLIYFSYDVKMKEKGDIPEGYSVSREKKERFSLILESASTNQTSMYLCASRWESNQPQHFGDGTRLSIL.

This chain connects TRBV7-9 to TRBJ1-2; a weak D match, TRBD1 (6 bases). Trimming removed 7 bases from V and 7 bases from J, with 16 bases in between. CDR1 SEHNR and CDR2 FQNEAQ come from the germline V gene (reference sequence). This CDR3 is 13 amino acids long. CDR3 DNA sequence: TGTGCCAGCACCCAGACGGGGGGCGGTGGCTACACCTTC. Protein: CASTQTGGGGYTF. Variable domain in full (rest from reference TRBV7-9 and TRBJ1-2): DTGVSQNPRHKITKRGQNVTFRCDPISEHNRLYWYRQTLGQGPEFLTYFQNEAQLEKSRLLSDRFSAERPKGSFSTLEIQRTEQGDSAMYLCASTQTGGGGYTFGSGTRLTVV.

A few counts support this clonotype. This sequence joins TRBV28 and TRBJ2-5; 11 nucleotides line up with TRBD2. This CDR3 is built from 18 residues. Germline lookup yields CDR1 MDHEN and CDR2 SYDVKM. Trimming took 2 bases from V and 0 from J; bases not matched to a gene: 8. CDR3 sequence reads: CASSLPSGLAVYQETQYF. In nucleotides, the CDR3 is TGTGCCAGCAGTTTACCCTCGGGACTAGCGGTGTACCAAGAGACCCAGTACTTC.

The V and J genes are TRBV20-1 and TRBJ2-3; no firm D call. The CDR3 covers 14 residues. V gave up 5 bases and J gave up 3 bases, with 15 bases separating them. CDR1 is DFQATT, CDR2 SNEGSKA, per germline (reference sequence). This chain's CDR3 is CSALDSGGTDTQYF. CDR3 coding DNA: TGCAGTGCTCTTGACTCTGGTGGGACAGATACGCAGTATTTT.

The chain carries TRBV4-3 and TRBJ2-4; D is undetermined. The V end was cut by 0 bases, the J end by 7 bases, with 7 bases between. This CDR3 region has 13 residues. CDR1 and CDR2 from the germline V gene are LGHNA and YSLEER. This chain's CDR3 is CASSQDLENIQYF. DNA of the CDR3: TGCGCCAGCAGCCAAGACCTAGAGAACATTCAGTACTTC.

This rearrangement joins TRBV18 to TRBJ2-3; a weak D match, TRBD1 (6 bases). Germline CDR1 reads KGHSH; CDR2 reads LQKENI. The V end was cut by 4 bases, the J end by 0 bases, with 17 bases between. The CDR3 is made up of 17 amino acids. The CDR3 nucleotides are TGTGCCAGCTCACGCGAGGCACAGGGAACGAGCACAGATACGCAGTATTTT. As protein: CASSREAQGTSTDTQYF.

The table lists this clonotype with a few counts. V and J are TRBV7-3 and TRBJ2-7; 10 positions agree with TRBD1. J lost 3 bases, V lost 6 bases, and 8 bases had no gene match. Per germline, CDR1 SGHTA and CDR2 FQGTGA. This CDR3 spans 15 amino acids. CDR3 loop: CASRNPGQGNYEQYF. The CDR3 coding sequence is TGTGCCAGCAGGAACCCGGGACAGGGGAACTACGAGCAGTACTTC.